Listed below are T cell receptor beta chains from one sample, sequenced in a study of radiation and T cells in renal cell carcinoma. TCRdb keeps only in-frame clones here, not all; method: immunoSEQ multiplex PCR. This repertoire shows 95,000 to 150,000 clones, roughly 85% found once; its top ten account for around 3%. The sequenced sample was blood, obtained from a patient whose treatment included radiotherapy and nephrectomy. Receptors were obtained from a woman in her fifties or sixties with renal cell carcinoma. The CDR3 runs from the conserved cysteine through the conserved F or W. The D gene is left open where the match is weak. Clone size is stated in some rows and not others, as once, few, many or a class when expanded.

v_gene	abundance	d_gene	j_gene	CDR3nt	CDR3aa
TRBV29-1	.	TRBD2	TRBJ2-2	TGCAGCGTTGCCGGGGGGTGGAACACCGGGGAGCTGTTTTTT	CSVAGGWNTGELFF
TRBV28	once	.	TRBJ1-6	TGTGCCAGCAGTTTTCTGGGAAACTCCTATAATTCACCCCTCCACTTT	CASSFLGNSYNSPLHF
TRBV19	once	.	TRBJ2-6	TGTGCCAGCACAGAACTCGCTGGGGCCAACGTCCTGACTTTC	CASTELAGANVLTF
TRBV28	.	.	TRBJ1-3	TGTGCCAGCAGTTTGGGATTTAGGGAGAGGAGTTCTGGAAACACCATATATTTT	CASSLGFRERSSGNTIYF
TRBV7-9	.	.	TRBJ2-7	TGTGCCAGCAGCGATAGATACGAGCAGTACTTC	CASSDRYEQYF
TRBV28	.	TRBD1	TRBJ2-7	TGTGCCAGCAGTACTTGGACCGGGACAGGGTACTACGAGCAGTACTTC	CASSTWTGTGYYEQYF
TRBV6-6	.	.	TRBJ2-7	TGTGCCAGCAGCCTCGCTGGGCATACGCGGGAGCAGTACTTC	CASSLAGHTREQYF
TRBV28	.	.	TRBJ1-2	TGTGCCAGCAGTCTATTCCGGGATACGGACTATGGCTACACCTTC	CASSLFRDTDYGYTF
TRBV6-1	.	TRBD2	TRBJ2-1	TGTGCCAGCAGTGGGGCGGGAGGACCGTACAATGAGCAGTTCTTC	CASSGAGGPYNEQFF
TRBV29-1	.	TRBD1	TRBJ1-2	TGCAGCGTTGAAGCGCAGGGGGCTAACTATGGCTACACCTTC	CSVEAQGANYGYTF
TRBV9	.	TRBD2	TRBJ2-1	TGTGCCAGCAGCGTACGTGGGAGGGGAGCTATGGATGAGCAGTTCTTC	CASSVRGRGAMDEQFF
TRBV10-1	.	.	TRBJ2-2	TGCGCCAGCAGTGAGTCCCTTACCGGGGTCACCGGGGAGCTGTTTTTT	CASSESLTGVTGELFF
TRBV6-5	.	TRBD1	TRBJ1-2	TGTGCCAGCAGGACACAGGGGACCTATGGCTACACCTTC	CASRTQGTYGYTF
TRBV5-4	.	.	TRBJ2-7	TGTGCCAGCAGCTTGGAGGGGCGCGAGCAGTACTTC	CASSLEGREQYF